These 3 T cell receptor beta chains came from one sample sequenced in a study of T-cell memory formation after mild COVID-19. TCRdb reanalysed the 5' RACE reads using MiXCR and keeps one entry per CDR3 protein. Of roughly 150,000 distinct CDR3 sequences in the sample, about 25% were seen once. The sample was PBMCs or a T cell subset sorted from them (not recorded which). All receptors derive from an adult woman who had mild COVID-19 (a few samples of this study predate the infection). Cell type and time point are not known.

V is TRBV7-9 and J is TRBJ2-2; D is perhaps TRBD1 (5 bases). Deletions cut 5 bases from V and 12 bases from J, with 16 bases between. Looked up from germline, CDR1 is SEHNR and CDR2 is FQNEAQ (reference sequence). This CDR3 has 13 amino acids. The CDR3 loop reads CASSPDSRGQLFF. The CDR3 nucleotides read TGTGCCAGCAGCCCCGACAGTCGTGGTCAGCTGTTTTTT.

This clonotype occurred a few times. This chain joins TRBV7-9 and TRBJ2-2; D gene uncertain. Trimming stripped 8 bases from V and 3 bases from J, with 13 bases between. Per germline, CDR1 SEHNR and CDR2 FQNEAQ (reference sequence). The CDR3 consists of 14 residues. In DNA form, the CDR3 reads TGTGCCAGCTTTGGGAAGTGGGACACCGGGGAGCTGTTTTTT. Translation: CASFGKWDTGELFF.

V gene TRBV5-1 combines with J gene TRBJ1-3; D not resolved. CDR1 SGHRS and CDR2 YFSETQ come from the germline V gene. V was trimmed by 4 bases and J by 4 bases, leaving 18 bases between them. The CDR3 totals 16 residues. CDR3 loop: CASSPLEGSLGNTIYF. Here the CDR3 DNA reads TGCGCCAGCAGCCCTTTGGAGGGAAGCCTGGGAAACACCATATATTTT. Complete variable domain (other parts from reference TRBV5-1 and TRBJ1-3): KAGVTQTPRYLIKTRGQQVTLSCSPISGHRSVSWYQQTPGQGLQFLFEYFSETQRNKGNFPGRFSGRQFSNSRSEMNVSTLELGDSALYLCASSPLEGSLGNTIYFGEGSWLTVV.